The following is a T cell receptor (beta chain) sequence with its context. These data come from a study of blood T cell repertoires in COVID-19. Only in-frame clones appear in the TCRdb table, and some are missing; sequencing was by immunoSEQ multiplex PCR. The table records over 200,000 clones, over 80% of them present only once. The germline CDR1 and CDR2 sequences are SGHAT and FQNNGV. CDR3 length: 13 residues. V was trimmed by 1 base and J by 4 bases, leaving 7 bases between them. The sequence was obtained from a man between 25 and 39 years old who had recovered from COVID-19. Sequencing used PBMCs or T cells enriched from blood (not recorded which). The chain has TRBV11-2 and TRBJ2-5, with a tentative D call TRBD2 (5 bases). The CDR3 loop is CASSLGRTETQYF. The CDR3 region has the DNA TGTGCCAGCAGCTTAGGGAGGACAGAGACCCAGTACTTC. The entire variable domain, with the rest obtained from reference TRBV11-2 and TRBJ2-5, is as follows: EAGVAQSPRYKIIEKRQSVAFWCNPISGHATLYWYQQILGQGPKLLIQFQNNGVVDDSQLPKDRFSAERLKGVDSTLKIQPAKLEDSAVYLCASSLGRTETQYFGPGTRLLVL.